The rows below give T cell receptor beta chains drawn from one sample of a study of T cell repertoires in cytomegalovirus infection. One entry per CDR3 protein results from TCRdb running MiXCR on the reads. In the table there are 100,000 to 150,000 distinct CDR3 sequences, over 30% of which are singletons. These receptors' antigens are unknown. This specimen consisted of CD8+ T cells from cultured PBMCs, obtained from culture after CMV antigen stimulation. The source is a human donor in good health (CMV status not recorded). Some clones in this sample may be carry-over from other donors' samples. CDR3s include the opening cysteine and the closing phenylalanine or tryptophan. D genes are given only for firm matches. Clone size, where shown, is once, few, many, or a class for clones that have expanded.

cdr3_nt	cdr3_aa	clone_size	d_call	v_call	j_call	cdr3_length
TGTGCCAGCAGTAATTACGAATCCTACGAGCAGTACTTC	CASSNYESYEQYF	-	-	TRBV6-1	TRBJ2-7	13
TGTGCCACGTTTGATCGGGACAGGCCGGGAGGAGGCGGCTACACCTTC	CATFDRDRPGGGGYTF	-	TRBD1	TRBV27	TRBJ1-2	16
TGTGCCAGCAGCCCTTTGGGGGGGCGAGGTGGTCAGCCCCAGCATTTT	CASSPLGGRGGQPQHF	-	-	TRBV11-2	TRBJ1-5	16
TGTGCCAGCAGTTACTCGGCCTATCAGCCCCAGCATTTT	CASSYSAYQPQHF	-	-	TRBV6-5	TRBJ1-5	13
TGTGCCAGCAGCCCGGACAGGGGCTACGAGCAGTACTTC	CASSPDRGYEQYF	-	TRBD1	TRBV6-2/TRBV6-3	TRBJ2-7	13
TGTGCCAGCAGCTTAGGAGTGGCGGGGGGGCCTGCAGATACGCAGTATTTT	CASSLGVAGGPADTQYF	many	TRBD2	TRBV7-2	TRBJ2-3	17
TGTGCCAGCCGAACAGGATACCCTATGAACACTGAAGCTTTCTTT	CASRTGYPMNTEAFF	many	-	TRBV7-9	TRBJ1-1	15
TGTGCCAGCAGCTTAGAGGCCGTGAACACTGAAGCTTTCTTT	CASSLEAVNTEAFF	-	-	TRBV7-6	TRBJ1-1	14
TGTGCCAGCAATAGGCAGAACACTGAAGCTTTCTTT	CASNRQNTEAFF	many	-	TRBV7-2	TRBJ1-1	12
TGTGCCATCCGGCGGGGGGCCCTGAACACTGAAGCTTTCTTT	CAIRRGALNTEAFF	-	-	TRBV10-3	TRBJ1-1	14
TGTGCCAGCAGTTCCGAATGGGCAATCGGTGAAAAACTGTTTTTT	CASSSEWAIGEKLFF	-	-	TRBV6-5	TRBJ1-4	15
TGTGCCAGCAGAACGCGTCCGATACAGGGGGCGCGGCAGCCCCAGCATTTT	CASRTRPIQGARQPQHF	few	TRBD1	TRBV6-2/TRBV6-3	TRBJ1-5	17
TGTGCCAGTAGTATGGGGGACCCTCTTTCGTACGAGCAGTACTTC	CASSMGDPLSYEQYF	few	-	TRBV19	TRBJ2-7	15
TGTGCCAGCAGCGCACCCCGGGAGGGGGTAGTATTCGATGAGCAGTTCTTC	CASSAPREGVVFDEQFF	few	TRBD2	TRBV9	TRBJ2-1	17
TGTGCCACCAGCAGCCCGGAAAAGGCGGTCACCGGGGAGCTGTTTTTT	CATSSPEKAVTGELFF	-	-	TRBV15	TRBJ2-2	16
TGTGCCAGCAGCTCTCCGGGGACAGGGGCAACTAATGAAAAACTGTTTTTT	CASSSPGTGATNEKLFF	-	TRBD1	TRBV5-6	TRBJ1-4	17
TGTGCCAGTAGTATCCCCGGCACAGAGGCTAGAAGCTACACCTTC	CASSIPGTEARSYTF	-	-	TRBV19	TRBJ1-2	15
TGTGCCAGCAGTCCCGAGGGGGCCGTATACAATGAGCAGTTCTTC	CASSPEGAVYNEQFF	-	TRBD1	TRBV12-3/TRBV12-4	TRBJ2-1	15
TGTGCCAGCAGCTTTTCGGGAGGCGACTATGGCTACACCTTC	CASSFSGGDYGYTF	few	-	TRBV7-9	TRBJ1-2	14
TGCAGTGCTAGAGAGCATCATATTCCTAGCGGGGTTAAAGATACGCAGTATTTT	CSAREHHIPSGVKDTQYF	few	TRBD2	TRBV20-1	TRBJ2-3	18
TGCGCCAGCAGCCCCGATGGGCCAAACAATGAGCAGTTCTTC	CASSPDGPNNEQFF	-	-	TRBV4-1	TRBJ2-1	14
TGCGCCAGCAGCTTGACAGGGTTGAACATTCAGTACTTC	CASSLTGLNIQYF	-	-	TRBV5-1	TRBJ2-4	13
TGTGCCAGCAGCAACCATCAGGGCGACTCTGGAAACACCATATATTTT	CASSNHQGDSGNTIYF	many	-	TRBV7-2	TRBJ1-3	16
TGTGCCAGCAGCTTAGGACAGGGTGTATTCCACGAGCAGTACTTC	CASSLGQGVFHEQYF	-	TRBD1	TRBV7-9	TRBJ2-7	15
TGTGCCAGCAGCGAGGACAGGGAGCTTTGGGACACTGAAGCTTTCTTT	CASSEDRELWDTEAFF	many	TRBD1	TRBV6-1	TRBJ1-1	16
TGTGCCAGCACGGGACAGGGATACAATGAGCAGTTCTTC	CASTGQGYNEQFF	few	TRBD1	TRBV5-6	TRBJ2-1	13
TGCAGCGTTGAAGGTCATGCTAGCGGGGACGAGCAGTACTTC	CSVEGHASGDEQYF	-	TRBD2	TRBV29-1	TRBJ2-7	14
TGTGCCAGCAGCTTGTATCCCCCCGACGGTGCAACTAATGAAAAACTGTTTTTT	CASSLYPPDGATNEKLFF	-	-	TRBV7-9	TRBJ1-4	18
TGCGCCAGCAGCCCCTGGGGGCAGGGTGAGCAGTTCTTC	CASSPWGQGEQFF	few	-	TRBV10-2	TRBJ2-1	13
TGTGCCAGCAGCCAGAGGGACACCGGAATAGGGGAGCAGTACTTC	CASSQRDTGIGEQYF	-	-	TRBV4-2	TRBJ2-7	15
TGTGCCAGCAGTCACGCCCGGGGCAATGAGCAGTTCTTC	CASSHARGNEQFF	-	-	TRBV12-3/TRBV12-4	TRBJ2-1	13
TGTGCCAGCAGCAGGGACAAGGGTAATCATTCACCCCTCCACTTT	CASSRDKGNHSPLHF	few	-	TRBV7-2	TRBJ1-6	15
TGTGCCAGCAGCTCCGGGACAGGGTCGTACAATGAGCAGTTCTTC	CASSSGTGSYNEQFF	many	TRBD1	TRBV7-2	TRBJ2-1	15
TGTGCTAGTGGTTTGGAGCAGGGCGTGAAGTCCTACGAGCAGTACTTC	CASGLEQGVKSYEQYF	few	-	TRBV12-5	TRBJ2-7	16
TGTGCCAGCAGCTCCACAGGGGGCTCTGGGGGGACACTTCGGTATTTT	CASSSTGGSGGTLRYF	many	TRBD1	TRBV7-8	TRBJ2-3	16
TGTGCCACTGGGGGGACAGACAACACCGGGGAGCTGTTTTTT	CATGGTDNTGELFF	-	-	TRBV10-3	TRBJ2-2	14
TGTGCCAGCAGCTTGGGAGGCAGGGTAAGCTCCTACAATGAGCAGTTCTTC	CASSLGGRVSSYNEQFF	few	-	TRBV5-4	TRBJ2-1	17
TGTGCCAGCAGTTTATGGTCTAATGAAAAACTGTTTTTT	CASSLWSNEKLFF	-	-	TRBV27	TRBJ1-4	13
TGTGCCAGCAGCTTAATCCCGGGGGAAGGTTGGAATGGAAACACCATATATTTT	CASSLIPGEGWNGNTIYF	few	-	TRBV7-9	TRBJ1-3	18